The rows below give T cell receptor beta chains drawn from one sample of a study of beta chain features in type 1 diabetes. Profiled with immunoSEQ multiplex PCR; TCRdb holds only in-frame clones, not every one. The repertoire has hundreds of thousands of clones, 11% to 15% of them found once; the top ten carry less than 0.04%. Material for sequencing was naive CD4+ T cells from blood. The receptor source for this set is a man between 18 and 29 years old with type 1 diabetes. The CDR3 runs from the conserved cysteine through the conserved F or W. D genes are given only for firm matches. Part of the rows lack a size; the others show once, few, many or a class for expanded clones.

- few TRBJ2-5 TRBV5-6 TGTGCCAGCAGCTTGGGTGAGGTAGAGACCCAGTACTTC CASSLGEVETQYF
- - TRBJ2-7 TRBV27 TGTGCCAGCCGGTGGGGGCAGGGGGAGGACGAGCAGTACTTC CASRWGQGEDEQYF
- - TRBJ2-1 TRBV30 TGTGCCTGGGGCGAGAACAATGAGCAGTTCTTC CAWGENNEQFF
TRBD1 few TRBJ2-6 TRBV4-3 TGCGCCAGCAGCCAGTCCCAGGGGGCGAACGGGGCCAACGTCCTGACTTTC CASSQSQGANGANVLTF
- - TRBJ2-6 TRBV2 TGTGCCAGCAGCTCACAGGAGAGCTCTGGGGCCAACGTCCTGACTTTC CASSSQESSGANVLTF
TRBD1 - TRBJ2-1 TRBV6-5 TGTGCCAGCAGCCGAAAGGGGGCGGTGGACGATGAGCAGTTCTTC CASSRKGAVDDEQFF
- few TRBJ2-7 TRBV19 TGTGCCAGTAGTACTGGACGGGGAGAGCAGTACTTC CASSTGRGEQYF
TRBD2 few TRBJ2-1 TRBV19 TGTGCCAGTAGTCTGCGGACTAGCGGGAGAAAAGATGAGCAGTTCTTC CASSLRTSGRKDEQFF
- few TRBJ1-1 TRBV6-5 TGTGCCAGCAGTTACTCGGACGATATGAACACTGAAGCTTTCTTT CASSYSDDMNTEAFF
TRBD2 - TRBJ2-3 TRBV5-1 TGCGCCAGCAGCTCCCTAGCGGGAGGAGGGTCAGATACGCAGTATTTT CASSSLAGGGSDTQYF
- - TRBJ2-3 TRBV13 TGTGCCAGCAGCTTAGGAGGTAGCACAGATACGCAGTATTTT CASSLGGSTDTQYF
- - TRBJ2-1 TRBV5-6 TGTGCCACCGGCGGGGCAGACTCCTACAATGAGCAGTTCTTC CATGGADSYNEQFF
TRBD2 - TRBJ2-3 TRBV9 TGTGCCAGCAGCCCTACTAGCGGGGGCCGCTGGGGCACAGATACGCAGTATTTT CASSPTSGGRWGTDTQYF
- - TRBJ2-3 TRBV5-1 TGCGCCAGCAGCCGCGGGGAAGATACGCAGTATTTT CASSRGEDTQYF
- few TRBJ2-2 TRBV7-9 TGTGCCAGCAGCTCTCAGGGTGGTGGCGGGGAGCTGTTTTTT CASSSQGGGGELFF
- few TRBJ2-3 TRBV11-2 TGTGCCAGCAGCTTCCCAGTTGAAGATACGCAGTATTTT CASSFPVEDTQYF
- few TRBJ2-1 TRBV10-3 TGTGCCACCGAGGGGGGGGTTGCGGCTCTCACCTACAATGAGCAGTTCTTC CATEGGVAALTYNEQFF
TRBD2 - TRBJ2-7 TRBV13 TGTGCCAGCAGCGGAGGACTAGCCCAGGGAAAGTACTTC CASSGGLAQGKYF
TRBD1 few TRBJ1-1 TRBV2 TGTGCCAGCAGAAGAAGGACAGGAATGAGGAACACTGAAGCTTTCTTT CASRRRTGMRNTEAFF
- few TRBJ2-7 TRBV9 TGTGCCAGCAGCGTAGCTGGGTCCTTGGGGGCCACCTACGAGCAGTACTTC CASSVAGSLGATYEQYF
- - TRBJ1-1 TRBV18 TGTGCCAGCTCTTACCGGGACGGACCTGAAGCTTTCTTT CASSYRDGPEAFF
- few TRBJ2-1 TRBV9 TGTGCCAGCAGCGTAGCCACAGGCAACAATGAGCAGTTCTTC CASSVATGNNEQFF
TRBD1 few TRBJ2-7 TRBV30 TGTGCCTGGAGTGTAAGGTCCCTAGTCCGGGACAGGGTCGAAAAAGCCTCCTACGAGCAGTACTTC CAWSVRSLVRDRVEKASYEQYF
TRBD1 few TRBJ2-1 TRBV4-1 TGCGCCAGCAGCCTCGAGGGGGCAGCCTCTTACAATGAGCAGTTCTTC CASSLEGAASYNEQFF
- - TRBJ2-5 TRBV28 TGTGCCAGCAGTTCCCCATCGGTGTTACAAGAGACCCAGTACTTC CASSSPSVLQETQYF
- few TRBJ2-2 TRBV20-1 TGCAGTGCACGGGATGTCGGGGAGCTGTTTTTT CSARDVGELFF
TRBD1 few TRBJ2-7 TRBV7-2 TGTGCCAGCCACATGCAGGGGGCGCCTTACTACGAGCAGTACTTC CASHMQGAPYYEQYF
- few TRBJ1-1 TRBV29-1 TGCAGCGTTGATTACGAGGCGGGGAACACTGAAGCTTTCTTT CSVDYEAGNTEAFF